This T cell receptor (beta chain) came from a study of T cells expressing NK-cell markers. For the study at large: It was sorted CD3+CD56-NKG2C+, CD3+CD56+NKG2C- and CD3+CD56+NKG2C+ T cells that provided the TCR beta repertoires. Study results and limitations: In 6 or 7 donors, dominant NKG2C+ clonotypes were roughly 1.0-8% of CD8+ T cells. Unclear, still, was the HCMV specificity of the expanded NKG2C+ T cell clones.

With respect to this clonotype: Its cognate antigen is unknown.

Germline V gene sequence: CDR1 SNHLY, CDR2 FYNNEI. There are 14 residues in the CDR3. UMI-tagged 5'RACE template switching yielded the TCR beta cDNA. From the 5' RACE reads, TCRdb lists one entry per CDR3 protein and no DNA. Its listing shows some 340,000 distinct CDR3 sequences. The chain uses TRBV2 and TRBJ2-2. The sequencing input was blood T cells: a sorted CD56 or NKG2C T cell subset, CD4+ or CD8+ T cells, or bulk PBMC T cells (not recorded which). This TCR was recovered from a man aged 18 to 69 in good health. The CDR3 spells CASTRFRDTGELFF.